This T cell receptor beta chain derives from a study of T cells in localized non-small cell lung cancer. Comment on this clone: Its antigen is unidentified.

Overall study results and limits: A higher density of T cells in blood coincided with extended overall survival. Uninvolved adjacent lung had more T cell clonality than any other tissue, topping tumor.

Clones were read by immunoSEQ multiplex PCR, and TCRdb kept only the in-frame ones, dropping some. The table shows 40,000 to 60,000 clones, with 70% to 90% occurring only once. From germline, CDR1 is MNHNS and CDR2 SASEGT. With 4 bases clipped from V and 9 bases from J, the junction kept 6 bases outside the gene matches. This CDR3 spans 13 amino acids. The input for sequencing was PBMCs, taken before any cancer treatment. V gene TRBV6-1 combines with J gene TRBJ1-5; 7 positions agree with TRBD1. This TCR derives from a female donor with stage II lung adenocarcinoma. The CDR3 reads CASSGQGEGPQHF. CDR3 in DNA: TGTGCCAGCAGTGGACAGGGTGAAGGGCCCCAGCATTTT.